The clone carrying this T cell receptor (beta chain) was seen a handful of times. Its antigen is unidentified. The data originate from a study of cytomegalovirus exposure and HLA in healthy donors. Study-wide findings and caveats: A later analysis linked a missense DCLRE1C variant to TCR beta V- and J-gene trimming.

A multiplex PCR was run with 60 Vbeta primers and 13 Jbeta primers. Libraries were prepared by immunoSEQ multiplex PCR; TCRdb keeps only in-frame clonotypes and omits some of them. The sample lists about 86,000 clones, 70% to 80% occurring once. The receptor was isolated from a man in his sixties in good health and CMV-seronegative. The sample consisted of PBMCs.

CDR3 nucleotides: TGTGCCAGCAGCTTGGCGGGGGGCGGAAGGGAGACCCAGTACTTC. Its translation is CASSLAGGGRETQYF. The rearrangement uses TRBV5-6 and TRBJ2-5; tentatively, D is TRBD2 (7 bases). CDR1 SGHDT and CDR2 YYEEEE come from the germline V gene. This CDR3 region has 15 residues. With 0 bases removed from V and 5 bases from J, the gap between germline ends came to 14 bases. The variable domain in full, with the rest retrieved from reference TRBV5-6 and TRBJ2-5, is DAGVTQSPTHLIKTRGQQVTLRCSPKSGHDTVSWYQQALGQGPQFIFQYYEEEERQRGNFPDRFSGHQFPNYSSELNVNALLLGDSALYLCASSLAGGGRETQYFGPGTRLLVL.